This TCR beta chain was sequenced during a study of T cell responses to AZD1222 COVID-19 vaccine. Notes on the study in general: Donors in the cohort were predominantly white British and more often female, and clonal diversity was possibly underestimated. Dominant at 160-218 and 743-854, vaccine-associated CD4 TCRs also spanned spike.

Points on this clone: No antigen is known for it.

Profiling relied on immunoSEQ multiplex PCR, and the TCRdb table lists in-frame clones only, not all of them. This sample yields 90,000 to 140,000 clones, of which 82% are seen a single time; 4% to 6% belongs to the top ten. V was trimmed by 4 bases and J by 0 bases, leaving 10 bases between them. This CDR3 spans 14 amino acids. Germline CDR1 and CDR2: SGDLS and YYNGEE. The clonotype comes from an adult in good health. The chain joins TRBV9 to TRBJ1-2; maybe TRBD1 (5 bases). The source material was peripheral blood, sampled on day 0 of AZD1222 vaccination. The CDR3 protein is CASSSGATNYGYTF. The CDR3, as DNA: TGTGCCAGCAGCTCTGGGGCTACTAACTATGGCTACACCTTC.